This T cell receptor (beta chain) was sequenced in a study of brain T cells in children with intractable seizures. The CDR3 has 16 amino acids. CDR1 and CDR2 (germline): SGHVS, FQNEAQ. V was trimmed by 0 bases and J by 7 bases, leaving 18 bases between them. Profiled with immunoSEQ multiplex PCR; TCRdb holds only in-frame clones, not every one. The repertoire includes fewer than 85,000 clones, roughly 91% of them detected once, and around 1.4% sits in the top ten. This TCR came from a boy younger than two with tuberous sclerosis and intractable seizures. This chain connects TRBV7-8 to TRBJ1-1; possible D gene TRBD1, 5 bases. The starting material was peripheral blood, obtained at surgery. DNA for the CDR3: TGTGCCAGCAGCTTAGCAGGGCAGGGAATAAGCTTTGAAGCTTTCTTT. Translated: CASSLAGQGISFEAFF.